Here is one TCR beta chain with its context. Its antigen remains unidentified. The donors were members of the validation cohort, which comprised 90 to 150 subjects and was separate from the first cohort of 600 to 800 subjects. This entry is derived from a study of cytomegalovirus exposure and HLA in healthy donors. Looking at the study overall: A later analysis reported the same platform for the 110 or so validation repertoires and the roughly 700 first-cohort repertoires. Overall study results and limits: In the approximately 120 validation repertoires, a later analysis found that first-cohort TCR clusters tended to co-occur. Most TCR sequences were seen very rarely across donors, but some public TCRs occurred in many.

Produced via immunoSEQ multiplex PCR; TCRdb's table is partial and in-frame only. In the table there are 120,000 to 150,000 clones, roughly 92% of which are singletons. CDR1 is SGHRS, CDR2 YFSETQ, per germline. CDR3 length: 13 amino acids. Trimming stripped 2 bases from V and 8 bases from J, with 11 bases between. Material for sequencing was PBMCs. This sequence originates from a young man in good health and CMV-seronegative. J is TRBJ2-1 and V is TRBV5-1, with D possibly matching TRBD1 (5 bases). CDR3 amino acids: CASSFVGADEQFF. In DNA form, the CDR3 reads TGCGCCAGCAGCTTTGTTGGGGCTGATGAGCAGTTCTTC.